This T cell receptor (beta chain) is drawn from a study of graft-versus-host responses after intestinal transplantation. Remarks on this clone: Antigen: not known.

Method: immunoSEQ multiplex PCR; TCRdb's copy keeps in-frame clones and lacks some. The data hold about 88,000 clones, with approximately 94% observed a single time. The receptor's source is a human donor who was the organ donor for an intestinal transplant. The sequences come from unstimulated CD4+ T cells sorted from spleen or lymph node cells, collected before transplant.

The CDR3 loop is CSVDGGRQARSNYGYTF. The DNA of the CDR3 is TGCAGCGTTGATGGGGGAAGACAGGCGCGATCCAACTATGGCTACACCTTC. V is TRBV29-1 and J is TRBJ1-2; maybe TRBD1 (6 bases). The CDR3 is made up of 17 amino acids. With 3 bases removed from V and 2 bases from J, the gap between germline ends came to 22 bases. Germline values: CDR1 SQVTM, CDR2 ANQGSEA.